This TCR beta chain appears in the sequencing data of a study of response to subunit inactivated influenza vaccine. The CDR3 runs 11 residues. Germline CDR1 is SGHRS and CDR2 is YFSETQ. The V gene lost 3 bases and the J gene lost 12 bases, with 13 bases spanning the gap. General study findings and limits: Few additional T cells are recruited per seasonal influenza vaccination, authors suggested.

There are a few counts of this clonotype. Its antigen remains unknown. From the RT-PCR reads, TCRdb called clonotypes with MiXCR, one entry per CDR3 protein. In the table there are approximately 310,000 distinct CDR3 sequences, around a fifth of which are singletons. This chain connects TRBV5-1 to TRBJ2-7; maybe TRBD1 (6 bases). This TCR was recovered from a man between 45 and 75 years old who received an inactivated influenza vaccine. The material was PBMCs from blood, obtained approximately 20 months after vaccination. The CDR3 nucleotides read TGCGCCAGCAGCTCCACAGGGTTACCGTACTTC. Encoded protein: CASSSTGLPYF. Full variable domain (outside the CDR3, taken from reference TRBV5-1 and TRBJ2-7): KAGVTQTPRYLIKTRGQQVTLSCSPISGHRSVSWYQQTPGQGLQFLFEYFSETQRNKGNFPGRFSGRQFSNSRSEMNVSTLELGDSALYLCASSSTGLPYFGPGTRLTVT.